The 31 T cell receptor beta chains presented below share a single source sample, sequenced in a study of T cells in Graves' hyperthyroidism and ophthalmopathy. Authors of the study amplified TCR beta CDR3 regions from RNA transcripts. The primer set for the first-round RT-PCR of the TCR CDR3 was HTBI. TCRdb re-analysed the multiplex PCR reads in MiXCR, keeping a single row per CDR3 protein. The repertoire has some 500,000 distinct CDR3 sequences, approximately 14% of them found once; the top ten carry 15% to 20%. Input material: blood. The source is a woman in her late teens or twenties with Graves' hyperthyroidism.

The CDR3 here is CGRGFGYGYTF. CDR3 DNA sequence: TGTGGTCGGGGGTTCGGCTATGGCTACACCTTC. J is TRBJ1-2 and V is TRBV30, with D perhaps TRBD1 (5 bases). Per the germline V gene, CDR1 is GTSNPN and CDR2 is SVGIG (reference sequence). CDR3 size: 11 residues.

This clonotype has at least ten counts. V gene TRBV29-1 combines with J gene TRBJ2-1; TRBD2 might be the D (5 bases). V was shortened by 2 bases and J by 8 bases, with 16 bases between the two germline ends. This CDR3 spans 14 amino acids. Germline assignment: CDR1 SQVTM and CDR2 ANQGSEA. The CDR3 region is CSVEKDSSWDEQFF. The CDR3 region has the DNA TGCAGCGTTGAAAAGGACTCAAGTTGGGATGAGCAGTTCTTC.

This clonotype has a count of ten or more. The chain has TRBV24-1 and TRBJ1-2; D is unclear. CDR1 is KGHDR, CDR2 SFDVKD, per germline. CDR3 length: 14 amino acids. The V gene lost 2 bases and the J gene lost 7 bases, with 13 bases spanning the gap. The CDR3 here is CATSDWAEVVGYTF. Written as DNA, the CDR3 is TGTGCCACCAGTGATTGGGCGGAGGTGGTTGGCTACACCTTC.

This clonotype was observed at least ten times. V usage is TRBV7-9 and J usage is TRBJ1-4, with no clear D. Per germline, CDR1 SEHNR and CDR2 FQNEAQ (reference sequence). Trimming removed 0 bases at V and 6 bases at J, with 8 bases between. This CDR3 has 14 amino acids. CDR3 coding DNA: TGTGCCAGCAGCTTAGCGCTTTCGGATGAAAAACTGTTTTTT. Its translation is CASSLALSDEKLFF.

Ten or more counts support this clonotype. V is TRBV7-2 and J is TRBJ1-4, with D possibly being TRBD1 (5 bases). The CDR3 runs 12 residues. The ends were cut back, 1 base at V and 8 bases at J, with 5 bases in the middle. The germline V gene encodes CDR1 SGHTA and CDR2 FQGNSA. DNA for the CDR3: TGTGCCAGCAGCTTAGAGGGGGAAAAACTGTTTTTT. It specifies CASSLEGEKLFF.

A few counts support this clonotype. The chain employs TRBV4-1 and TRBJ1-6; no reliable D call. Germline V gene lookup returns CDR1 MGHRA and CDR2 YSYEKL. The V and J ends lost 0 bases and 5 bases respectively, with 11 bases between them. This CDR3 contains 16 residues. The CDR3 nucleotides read TGCGCCAGCAGCCAAGATGGCAGGAGGGATAATTCACCCCTCCACTTT. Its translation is CASSQDGRRDNSPLHF.

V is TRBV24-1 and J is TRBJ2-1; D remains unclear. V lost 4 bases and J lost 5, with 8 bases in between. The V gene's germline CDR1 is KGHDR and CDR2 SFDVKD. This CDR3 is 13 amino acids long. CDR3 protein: CATSEQLHNEQFF. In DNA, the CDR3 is TGTGCCACCAGTGAACAACTTCACAATGAGCAGTTCTTC.

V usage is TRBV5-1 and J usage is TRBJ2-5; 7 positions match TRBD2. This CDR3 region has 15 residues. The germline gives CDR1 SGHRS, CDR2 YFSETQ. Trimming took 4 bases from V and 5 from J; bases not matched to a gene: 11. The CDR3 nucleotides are TGCGCCAGCAGCCGCTCCAGCGGGCGGGGGGAGACCCAGTACTTC. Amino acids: CASSRSSGRGETQYF.

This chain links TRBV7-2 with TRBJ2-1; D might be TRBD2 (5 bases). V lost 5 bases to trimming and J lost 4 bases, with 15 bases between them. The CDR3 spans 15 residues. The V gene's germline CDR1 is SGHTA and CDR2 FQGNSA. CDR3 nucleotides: TGTGCCAGCAGCCGAGAGGACTTACCATACAATGAGCAGTTCTTC. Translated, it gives CASSREDLPYNEQFF. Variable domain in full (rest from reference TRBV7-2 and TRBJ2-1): GAGVSQSPSNKVTEKGKDVELRCDPISGHTALYWYRQSLGQGLEFLIYFQGNSAPDKSGLPSDRFSAERTGGSVSTLTIQRTQQEDSAVYLCASSREDLPYNEQFFGPGTRLTVL.

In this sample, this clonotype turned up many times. DNA for the CDR3: TGTGCCGTCCGGGACAGGGGCCCGAACACTGAAGCTTTCTTT. Protein product: CAVRDRGPNTEAFF. The V and J genes are TRBV6-1 and TRBJ1-1, with TRBD1 identical over 10 bases. The CDR3 contains 14 residues. J gave up 1 base and V 11 bases, and 7 bases lay outside the gene matches. Germline CDR1 reads MNHNS; CDR2 reads SASEGT.

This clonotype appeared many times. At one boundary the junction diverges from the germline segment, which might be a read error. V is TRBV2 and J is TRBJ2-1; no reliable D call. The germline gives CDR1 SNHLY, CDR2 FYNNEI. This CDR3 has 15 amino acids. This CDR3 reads CTSSEGSLLGNEQFF. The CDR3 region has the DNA TGTACCAGTAGTGAAGGGTCGCTGTTAGGCAATGAGCAGTTCTTC.

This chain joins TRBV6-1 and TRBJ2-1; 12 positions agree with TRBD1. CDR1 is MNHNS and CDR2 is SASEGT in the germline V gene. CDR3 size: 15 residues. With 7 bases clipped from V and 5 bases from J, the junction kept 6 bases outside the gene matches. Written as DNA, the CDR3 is TGTGCCAGCAATAGCCGGGACAGGGGGCACAATGAGCAGTTCTTC. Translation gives CASNSRDRGHNEQFF.

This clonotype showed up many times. The CDR3 DNA reads as TGTGCCAGCACGCCGACAGGTTGCTCTGGGGCCAACGTCCTGACTTTC. Translating gives CASTPTGCSGANVLTF. The chain links TRBV11-3 to TRBJ2-6; D perhaps matches TRBD1 (6 bases). The CDR3 has 16 residues. Germline assignment: CDR1 SGHNT and CDR2 YENEEA. V was cut by 7 bases and J by 0 bases, with 13 bases left in between.

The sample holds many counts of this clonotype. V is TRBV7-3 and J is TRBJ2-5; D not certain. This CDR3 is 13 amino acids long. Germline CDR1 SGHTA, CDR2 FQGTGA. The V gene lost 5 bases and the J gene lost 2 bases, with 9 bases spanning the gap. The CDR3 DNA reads TGTGCCAGCAGCCCAGGAGCGCAAGAGACCCAGTACTTC. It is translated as CASSPGAQETQYF.

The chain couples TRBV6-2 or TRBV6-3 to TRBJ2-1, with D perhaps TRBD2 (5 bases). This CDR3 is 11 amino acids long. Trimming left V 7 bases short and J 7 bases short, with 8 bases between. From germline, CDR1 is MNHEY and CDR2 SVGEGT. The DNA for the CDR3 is TGTGCCAGCATCTGGAGGAATGAGCAGTTCTTC. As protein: CASIWRNEQFF.

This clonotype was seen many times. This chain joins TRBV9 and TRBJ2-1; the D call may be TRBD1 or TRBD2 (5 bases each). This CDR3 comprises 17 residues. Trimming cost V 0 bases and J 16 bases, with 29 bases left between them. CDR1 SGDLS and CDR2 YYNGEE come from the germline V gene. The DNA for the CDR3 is TGTGCCAGCAGCGTAGCTGGGATGGGGGAAAACTACAATGAGCGTTTCTTC. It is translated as CASSVAGMGENYNERFF.

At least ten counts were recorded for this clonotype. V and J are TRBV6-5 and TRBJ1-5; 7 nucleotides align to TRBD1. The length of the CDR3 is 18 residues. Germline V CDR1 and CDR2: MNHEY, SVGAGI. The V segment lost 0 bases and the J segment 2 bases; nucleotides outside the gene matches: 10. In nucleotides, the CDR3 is TGTGCCAGCAGTTACTCGAGACCGACAGGGACGGGCAATCAGCCCCAGCATTTT. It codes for CASSYSRPTGTGNQPQHF.

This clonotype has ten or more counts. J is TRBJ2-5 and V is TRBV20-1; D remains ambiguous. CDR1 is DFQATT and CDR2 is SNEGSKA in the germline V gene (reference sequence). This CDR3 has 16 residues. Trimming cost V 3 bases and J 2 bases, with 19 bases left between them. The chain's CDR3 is CSASGTDMRGQETQYF. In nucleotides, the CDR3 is TGCAGTGCTAGTGGAACAGACATGCGTGGGCAAGAGACCCAGTACTTC.

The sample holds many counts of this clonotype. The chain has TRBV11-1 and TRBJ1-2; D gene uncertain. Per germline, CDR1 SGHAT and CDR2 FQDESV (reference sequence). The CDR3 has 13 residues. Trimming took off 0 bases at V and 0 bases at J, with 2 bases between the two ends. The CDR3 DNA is TGTGCCAGCAGCTTAGCAGCTAACTATGGCTACACCTTC. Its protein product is CASSLAANYGYTF.

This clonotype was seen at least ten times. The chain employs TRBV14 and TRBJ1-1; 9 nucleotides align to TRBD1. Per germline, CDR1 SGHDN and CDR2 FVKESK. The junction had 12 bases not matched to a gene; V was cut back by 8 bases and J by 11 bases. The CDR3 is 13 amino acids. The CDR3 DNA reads TGTGCCAGCCGCAGAACAGGGGGCAGGGATGCTTTCTTT. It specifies CASRRTGGRDAFF.

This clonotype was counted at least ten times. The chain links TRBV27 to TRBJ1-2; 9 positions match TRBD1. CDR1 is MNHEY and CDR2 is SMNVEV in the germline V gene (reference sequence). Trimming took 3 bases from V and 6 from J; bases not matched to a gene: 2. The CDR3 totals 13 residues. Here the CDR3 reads CASSFGTGNGYTF. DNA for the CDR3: TGTGCCAGCAGTTTCGGGACAGGGAATGGCTACACCTTC.

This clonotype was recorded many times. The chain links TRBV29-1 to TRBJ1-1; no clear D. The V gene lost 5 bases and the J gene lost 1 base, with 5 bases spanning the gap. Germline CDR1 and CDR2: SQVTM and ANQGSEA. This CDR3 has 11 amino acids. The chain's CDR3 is CSVPRNTEAFF. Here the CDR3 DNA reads TGCAGCGTTCCAAGGAACACTGAAGCTTTCTTT.

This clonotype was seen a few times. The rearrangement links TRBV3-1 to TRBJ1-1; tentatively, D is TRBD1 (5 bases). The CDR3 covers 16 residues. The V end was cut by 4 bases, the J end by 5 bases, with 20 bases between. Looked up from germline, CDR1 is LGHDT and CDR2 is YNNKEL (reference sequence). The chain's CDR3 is CASSPISIQGWTEAFF. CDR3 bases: TGTGCCAGCAGCCCCATATCTATTCAGGGTTGGACTGAAGCTTTCTTT.

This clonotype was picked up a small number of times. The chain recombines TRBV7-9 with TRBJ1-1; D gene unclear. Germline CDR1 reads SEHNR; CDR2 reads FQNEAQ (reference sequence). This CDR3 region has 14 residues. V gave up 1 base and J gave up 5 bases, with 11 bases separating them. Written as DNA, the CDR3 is TGTGCCAGCAGCTTAGTAAAGGGTTGGACTGAAGCTTTCTTT. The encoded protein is CASSLVKGWTEAFF.

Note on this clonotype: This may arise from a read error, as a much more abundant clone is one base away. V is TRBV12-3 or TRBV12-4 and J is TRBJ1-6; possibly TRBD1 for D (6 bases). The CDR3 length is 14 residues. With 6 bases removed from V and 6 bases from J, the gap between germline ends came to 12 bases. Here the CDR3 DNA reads TGTGCCAGCAGACCGGGGGGCTGTAATTCACCCCTCCACTTT. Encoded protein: CASRPGGCNSPLHF.

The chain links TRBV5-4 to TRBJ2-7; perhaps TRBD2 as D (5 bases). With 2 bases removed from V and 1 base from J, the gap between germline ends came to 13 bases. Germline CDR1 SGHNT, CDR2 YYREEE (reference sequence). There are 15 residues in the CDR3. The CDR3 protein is CASSFGLFPSYEQYF. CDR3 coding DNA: TGTGCCAGCAGCTTCGGACTTTTCCCGTCCTACGAGCAGTACTTC.

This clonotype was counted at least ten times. As DNA, the CDR3 is TGCAGTGCTAGGTTATTTGGGACTAGCGGGGTAGAGACCCAGTACTTC. This codes for CSARLFGTSGVETQYF. The V gene is TRBV20-1, the J gene TRBJ2-5; 13 nucleotides agree with TRBD2. Looked up from germline, CDR1 is DFQATT and CDR2 is SNEGSKA (reference sequence). The CDR3 spans 16 residues. V trimming: 3 bases; J trimming: 4 bases; junction bases outside the gene matches: 8.

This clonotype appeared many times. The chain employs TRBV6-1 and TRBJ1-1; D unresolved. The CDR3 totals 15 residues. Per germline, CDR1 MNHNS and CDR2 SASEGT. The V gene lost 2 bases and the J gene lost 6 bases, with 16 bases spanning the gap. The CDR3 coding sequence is TGTGCCAGCAGTGAAAGAGTAAGGCAGACCGCTGAAGCTTTCTTT. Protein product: CASSERVRQTAEAFF.

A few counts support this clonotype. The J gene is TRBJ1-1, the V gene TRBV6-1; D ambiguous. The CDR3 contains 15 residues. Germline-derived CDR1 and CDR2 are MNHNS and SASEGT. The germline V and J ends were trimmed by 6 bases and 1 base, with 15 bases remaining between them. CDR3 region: CASRGNSVGNTEAFF. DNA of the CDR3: TGTGCCAGCAGAGGGAATTCGGTGGGGAACACTGAAGCTTTCTTT.

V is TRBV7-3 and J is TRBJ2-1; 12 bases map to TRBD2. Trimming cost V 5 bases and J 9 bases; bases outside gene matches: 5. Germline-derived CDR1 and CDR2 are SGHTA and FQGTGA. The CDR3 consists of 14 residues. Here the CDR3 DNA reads TGTGCCAGCAGCCCCCTAGCGGGAGGGTCTGAGCAGTTCTTC. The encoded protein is CASSPLAGGSEQFF. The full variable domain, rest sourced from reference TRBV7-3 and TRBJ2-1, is GAGVSQTPSNKVTEKGKYVELRCDPISGHTALYWYRQSLGQGPEFLIYFQGTGAADDSGLPNDRFFAVRPEGSVSTLKIQRTERGDSAVYLCASSPLAGGSEQFFGPGTRLTVL.

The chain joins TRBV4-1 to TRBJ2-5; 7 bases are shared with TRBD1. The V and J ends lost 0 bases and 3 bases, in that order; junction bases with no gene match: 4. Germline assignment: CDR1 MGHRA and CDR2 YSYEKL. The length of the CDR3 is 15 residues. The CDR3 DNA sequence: TGCGCCAGCAGCCAAGAGGGCGACAGGGAAGAGACCCAGTACTTC. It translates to CASSQEGDREETQYF.